Following are 24 T cell receptor beta chains from one sample sequenced in a study of Graves' ophthalmopathy and Graves' hyperthyroidism. As the template, RNA transcripts were used to amplify TCR beta CDR3 regions. HTBI primers were used in a first-round RT-PCR, which preceded a second-round multiplex PCR. MiXCR was run by TCRdb on the multiplex PCR reads, yielding one entry per CDR3 protein. The sample includes around 660,000 distinct CDR3 sequences, 35% to 45% seen only once; the top ten take about 3.3%. Source material: peripheral blood. Source of these receptors: an adult man with Graves' ophthalmopathy.

A few counts support this clonotype. The chain carries TRBV7-2 and TRBJ1-1, with 7 bases that match TRBD1. Germline values: CDR1 SGHTA, CDR2 FQGNSA. The CDR3 is made up of 16 amino acids. The J segment lost 0 bases and the V segment lost 5 bases, leaving 9 bases of the junction unmatched. CDR3 sequence reads: CASSQNPGQMNTEAFF. The DNA for the CDR3 is TGTGCCAGCAGCCAGAATCCGGGACAGATGAACACTGAAGCTTTCTTT.

This clonotype was detected only once. The chain links TRBV4-1 to TRBJ2-3; D not resolved. With 1 base removed from V and 6 bases from J, the gap between germline ends came to 8 bases. The CDR3 contains 13 residues. The germline gives CDR1 MGHRA, CDR2 YSYEKL. The CDR3 nucleotides read TGCGCCAGCAGCCAAGGTGAAAGGGATACGCAGTATTTT. Its translation: CASSQGERDTQYF.

This clonotype was observed many times. The V and J genes are TRBV12-3 or TRBV12-4 and TRBJ1-6; D ambiguous. The CDR3 has 14 residues. Trimming pared 3 bases from V and 7 bases from J, leaving 10 bases between. The DNA of the CDR3 is TGTGCCAGCAGTTTCGGGGTCTGGAATTCACCCCTCCACTTT. Encoded protein: CASSFGVWNSPLHF.

CDR3: CASGLFARPTGELFF. CDR3 nucleotides: TGTGCTAGTGGTTTGTTTGCCAGACCCACGGGGGAGCTGTTTTTT. This sequence joins TRBV12-3 or TRBV12-4 and TRBJ2-2; D gene uncertain. CDR3 length: 15 amino acids.

This clonotype was picked up a small number of times. This rearrangement joins TRBV7-3 to TRBJ2-7; 7 positions agree with TRBD2. Germline V lookup: CDR1 SGHTA, CDR2 FQGTGA. The CDR3 sequence is 16 residues long. Trimming cost V 5 bases and J 2 bases; bases outside gene matches: 12. DNA of the CDR3: TGTGCCAGCAGCCAAGATAAGGCTAGCGGTACCTACGAGCAGTACTTC. Residues: CASSQDKASGTYEQYF.

The sample holds many counts of this clonotype. V gene TRBV3-1 combines with J gene TRBJ1-2; D gene unclear. Trimming left V 2 bases short and J 5 bases short, with 9 bases between. CDR1 is LGHDT, CDR2 YNNKEL, per germline (reference sequence). The CDR3 spans 13 residues. DNA of the CDR3: TGTGCCAGCAGCCAAAGTCGTGTTTATGGCTACACCTTC. It translates to CASSQSRVYGYTF.

This clonotype was counted at least ten times. The gene calls are TRBV7-9 and TRBJ1-2; 9 positions match TRBD1. The CDR3 extends over 14 amino acids. Unmatched junction bases numbered 7, after V lost 5 bases and J lost 6 bases. The germline gives CDR1 SEHNR, CDR2 FQNEAQ (reference sequence). The CDR3 is CASSHRDRENGYTF. CDR3 nucleotide sequence: TGTGCCAGCAGCCACCGGGACAGGGAAAATGGCTACACCTTC.

This chain connects TRBV4-3 to TRBJ2-7, with 8 bases that match TRBD1. The CDR3 spans 16 residues. Germline CDR1 and CDR2: LGHNA and YSLEER. J gave up 5 bases and V 2 bases, and 11 bases lay outside the gene matches. The CDR3 region is CASSQFNQGALHEQYF. The CDR3 coding sequence is TGCGCCAGCAGCCAATTTAACCAGGGGGCGCTCCACGAGCAGTACTTC.

The table lists this clonotype with a count of one. The rearrangement uses TRBV19 and TRBJ1-2; unclear D gene. Trimming removed 3 bases at V and 4 bases at J, with 18 bases between. CDR1 and CDR2 from the germline V gene are LNHDA and SQIVND (reference sequence). CDR3 size: 16 residues. This CDR3 reads CASSMVGRGVGYGYTF. The CDR3 coding sequence is TGTGCCAGTAGTATGGTCGGACGGGGTGTGGGCTATGGCTACACCTTC.

The genes are TRBV25-1 and TRBJ2-7; 9 bases map to TRBD1. Germline V gives CDR1 MGHDK, CDR2 SYGVNS. The CDR3 length is 15 residues. V shed 8 bases, J shed 5 bases, and the junction held 13 bases outside the gene matches. The CDR3 DNA is TGTGCCAGCTCACGTAGCGACAGGGGGTACGACGAGCAGTACTTC. Protein product: CASSRSDRGYDEQYF.

The table lists this clonotype with many counts. V gene TRBV7-9 combines with J gene TRBJ1-2; D might be TRBD1 (6 bases). The CDR3 is 12 amino acids. Germline V lookup: CDR1 SEHNR, CDR2 FQNEAQ (reference sequence). Trimming left V 5 bases short and J 7 bases short, with 11 bases between. The chain's CDR3 is CASSPEGVGYTF. The CDR3 DNA reads as TGTGCCAGCAGCCCCGAGGGGGTTGGCTACACCTTC.

V gene TRBV20-1 combines with J gene TRBJ1-5, with D possibly TRBD1 on 6 matching bases. The germline V gene has CDR1 DFQATT and CDR2 SNEGSKA (reference sequence). V lost 6 bases and J 5 bases, leaving 14 bases between the germline ends. The CDR3 has 13 amino acids. The CDR3 nucleotides are TGCAGTGCAAGACAGGTCGACGATCAGCCCCAGCATTTT. Translated: CSARQVDDQPQHF.

This clonotype was seen ten or more times. The chain uses TRBV12-3 or TRBV12-4 and TRBJ1-2; 8 bases fit TRBD1. This CDR3 comprises 16 residues. Trimming took 5 bases from V and 0 from J; bases not matched to a gene: 8. The CDR3 nucleotides are TGTGCCAGCAGTCCAGGGACAGGCCTCACTAACTATGGCTACACCTTC. This sequence encodes CASSPGTGLTNYGYTF.

The J gene is TRBJ1-3, the V gene TRBV7-2; 9 nucleotides align to TRBD1. Germline assignment: CDR1 SGHTA and CDR2 FQGNSA. The V and J ends lost 4 bases and 0 bases, in that order; junction bases with no gene match: 4. The CDR3 is 16 residues long. The CDR3 here is CASSWTGADSGNTIYF. CDR3 nucleotides: TGTGCCAGCAGCTGGACAGGGGCCGACTCTGGAAACACCATATATTTT.

This clonotype was seen many times. The CDR3 DNA follows: TGCAGCGCCATACAGGGTCCCCCCGGTTCACCCCTCCACTTT. Translation gives CSAIQGPPGSPLHF. The V gene is TRBV29-1, the J gene TRBJ1-6; the D gene is possibly TRBD1 (6 bases). CDR3 size: 14 residues. Germline-derived CDR1 and CDR2 are SQVTM and ANQGSEA. Trimming shortened V by 7 bases and J by 9 bases, and 19 bases separated the two germline ends.

This clonotype was recorded many times. The chain links TRBV7-8 to TRBJ2-5; 9 bases align to TRBD2. CDR3 size: 13 residues. Trimming removed 1 base from V and 11 bases from J; junction bases left unmatched: 5. CDR1 and CDR2 from the germline V gene are SGHVS and FQNEAQ. The CDR3 sequence is CASSLGFAGGQYF. The DNA for the CDR3 is TGTGCCAGCAGCTTAGGGTTCGCGGGGGGGCAGTACTTC.

This clonotype was observed many times. The chain links TRBV7-2 to TRBJ1-3, with D unresolved. This CDR3 comprises 15 residues. Germline-derived CDR1 and CDR2 are SGHTA and FQGNSA. Trimming removed 5 bases from V and 0 bases from J, with 11 bases in between. The CDR3 DNA sequence: TGTGCCAGCAGCCCGTTCCCCACCTCTGGAAACACCATATATTTT. This gives the protein CASSPFPTSGNTIYF.

Many counts were recorded for this clonotype. The chain recombines TRBV24-1 with TRBJ1-3; tentatively, D is TRBD1 (5 bases). V lost 9 bases to trimming and J lost 0 bases, with 8 bases between them. The CDR3 extends over 13 amino acids. Germline CDR1 is KGHDR and CDR2 is SFDVKD. The CDR3 region is CATSDTSGNTIYF. As DNA, the CDR3 is TGTGCCACCTCGGACACCTCTGGAAACACCATATATTTT.

This clonotype was seen only a few times. V is TRBV9 and J is TRBJ2-6; a weak D match, TRBD2 (5 bases). The CDR3 extends over 18 amino acids. Trimming removed 5 bases from V and 0 bases from J, with 18 bases in between. The germline V gene encodes CDR1 SGDLS and CDR2 YYNGEE. The CDR3 DNA follows: TGTGCCAGCAGTCAAAAAATTGGACGGGACTCTGGGGCCAACGTCCTGACTTTC. It encodes CASSQKIGRDSGANVLTF.

This clonotype was recorded many times. V and J are TRBV29-1 and TRBJ2-7; TRBD1 matches 9 bases. The CDR3 has 16 amino acids. The trim removed 1 base at V and 3 bases at J, leaving 10 bases unmatched. Germline V gene sequence: CDR1 SQVTM, CDR2 ANQGSEA. CDR3 bases: TGCAGCGTTGAAGTTGACAGGGGGAGCCTCAGCTACGAGCAGTACTTC. This translates into CSVEVDRGSLSYEQYF.

This clonotype occurred many times. The chain joins TRBV7-6 to TRBJ2-5; no clear D gene. Germline CDR1 and CDR2: SGHVS and FNYEAQ. V lost 4 bases and J lost 5, with 11 bases in between. This CDR3 is 13 amino acids long. The CDR3, as DNA: TGTGCCAGCAGCTCTAGGATCGGTGAGACCCAGTACTTC. Protein: CASSSRIGETQYF.

The J gene is TRBJ1-4, the V gene TRBV7-2; no firm D call. The CDR3 spans 15 residues. V lost 1 base and J lost 5, with 11 bases in between. The germline V gene encodes CDR1 SGHTA and CDR2 FQGNSA. The CDR3 DNA sequence: TGTGCCAGCAGCTTAGGTCGGTATAGCAATGAAAAACTGTTTTTT. Its protein product is CASSLGRYSNEKLFF. Full variable domain (remainder filled in from reference TRBV7-2 and TRBJ1-4): GAGVSQSPSNKVTEKGKDVELRCDPISGHTALYWYRQSLGQGLEFLIYFQGNSAPDKSGLPSDRFSAERTGGSVSTLTIQRTQQEDSAVYLCASSLGRYSNEKLFFGSGTQLSVL.

A remark on this clonotype: The junction shows a germline mismatch at one end, possibly a read error. This chain connects TRBV5-5 to TRBJ1-4; no clear D. Per the germline V gene, CDR1 is SGHKS and CDR2 is YYEKEE (reference sequence). This CDR3 contains 15 residues. The CDR3 nucleotides are TGCGCCAGCAGCCCGGAGACCTCGACTAATGAAAAACTGTTTTTT. Amino acids: CASSPETSTNEKLFF.

Comment on this clonotype: It may be a read error: a sequence one base away is much more abundant. V usage is TRBV11-2 and J usage is TRBJ2-5; 11 bases are shared with TRBD2. The CDR3 sequence is 15 residues long. The V and J ends lost 5 bases and 4 bases, in that order; junction bases with no gene match: 6. The V gene's germline CDR1 is SGHAT and CDR2 FQNNGV. CDR3 sequence: CASSPLAGGSETQYF. CDR3 sequence (DNA): TGTGCCAGCAGCCCCTTAGCGGGAGGGTCAGAGACCCAGTACTTC.